The 31 T cell receptor beta chains given below trace back to one sample, sequenced in a study of T cell responses to AZD1222 COVID-19 vaccine. Assay used: immunoSEQ multiplex PCR; TCRdb lists only in-frame clones, some missing. Seen here are fewer than 65,000 clones, roughly four fifths observed once, and the top ten hold roughly 10%. The sequencing used peripheral blood, collected on day 0 of AZD1222 vaccination. These receptors were taken from an adult in good health.

This chain connects TRBV18 to TRBJ1-1; no reliable D call. The CDR3 is made up of 13 amino acids. Trimming stripped 0 bases from V and 4 bases from J, with 6 bases between. Germline assignment: CDR1 KGHSH and CDR2 LQKENI. In DNA form, the CDR3 reads TGTGCCAGCTCACCACCGATGGCCACTGAAGCTTTCTTT. This translates into CASSPPMATEAFF.

This chain uses TRBV19 with TRBJ2-3, with D hard to call. This CDR3 region has 13 residues. V lost 8 bases to trimming and J lost 2 bases, with 11 bases between them. Germline CDR1 is LNHDA and CDR2 is SQIVND (reference sequence). CDR3 region: CASRVRNTDTQYF. In DNA form, the CDR3 reads TGTGCCAGTCGGGTGCGCAACACAGATACGCAGTATTTT.

This chain uses TRBV2 with TRBJ1-5; 8 bases map to TRBD1. The CDR3 length is 13 residues. CDR1 SNHLY and CDR2 FYNNEI come from the germline V gene. With V trimmed by 6 bases and J by 7 bases, 5 bases remained unmatched. In nucleotides, the CDR3 is TGTGCCAGCAGGGAACAGGGGGGCCAGCCCCAGCATTTT. Protein product: CASREQGGQPQHF.

This chain uses TRBV6-1 with TRBJ2-7, with TRBD2 matching over 12 bases. This CDR3 has 15 residues. Germline-derived CDR1 and CDR2 are MNHNS and SASEGT. Trimming at V came to 1 base and at J to 4 bases, leaving 2 bases not matched to a gene. CDR3 residues: CASSEGTSGIYEQYF. Written as DNA, the CDR3 is TGTGCCAGCAGTGAAGGGACTAGCGGGATTTACGAGCAGTACTTC.

V is TRBV20-1 and J is TRBJ1-4; D possibly corresponds to TRBD1 (5 bases). Between the trimmed V and J ends, which lost 3 bases and 8 bases, there was a span of 22 bases. Germline assignment: CDR1 DFQATT and CDR2 SNEGSKA (reference sequence). The CDR3 is 16 residues long. DNA for the CDR3: TGCAGTGCTAGTAACCTACAGGACGCGGTAGGGGAAAAACTGTTTTTT. Its translation is CSASNLQDAVGEKLFF.

The rearrangement joins TRBV2 to TRBJ2-7, with TRBD2 as a possible D gene (5 bases). This CDR3 region has 12 residues. Germline V gives CDR1 SNHLY, CDR2 FYNNEI. V lost 6 bases to trimming and J lost 7 bases, with 13 bases between them. The CDR3 region is CASRLPPGEQYF. The CDR3 bases are TGTGCCAGCAGACTGCCGCCGGGGGAGCAGTACTTC.

This rearrangement joins TRBV4-2 to TRBJ2-4, with D possibly TRBD1 on 6 matching bases. In germline, CDR1 is LGHNA, CDR2 YNFKEQ. V gave up 3 bases and J gave up 14 bases, with 20 bases separating them. The CDR3 runs to 14 residues. CDR3 loop: CASSHGTGQPPEYF. CDR3 DNA: TGTGCCAGCAGCCATGGGACCGGACAGCCGCCTGAGTACTTC.

The V gene is TRBV19, the J gene TRBJ1-3; the D is unclear. Germline lookup yields CDR1 LNHDA and CDR2 SQIVND (reference sequence). The CDR3 length is 15 residues. V dropped 5 bases and J dropped 0 bases, with 11 bases sitting between them. CDR3 in amino acids: CASSPGLYSGNTIYF. The CDR3 DNA reads TGTGCCAGTAGTCCTGGGTTGTACTCTGGAAACACCATATATTTT. Looking up the rest from reference TRBV19 and TRBJ1-3 gives the full variable domain: DGGITQSPKYLFRKEGQNVTLSCEQNLNHDAMYWYRQDPGQGLRLIYYSQIVNDFQKGDIAEGYSVSREKKESFPLTVTSAQKNPTAFYLCASSPGLYSGNTIYFGEGSWLTVV.

The chain employs TRBV29-1 and TRBJ1-4; D is perhaps TRBD1 (5 bases). The V gene's germline CDR1 is SQVTM and CDR2 ANQGSEA. Trimming took 4 bases from V and 7 from J, leaving 16 bases between them. This CDR3 region has 14 residues. The CDR3 loop is CSVGIREGFEKLFF. The CDR3 region has the DNA TGCAGCGTTGGGATCAGGGAAGGATTTGAAAAACTGTTTTTT. The full variable domain, with the rest looked up from reference TRBV29-1 and TRBJ1-4, is SAVISQKPSRDICQRGTSLTIQCQVDSQVTMMFWYRQQPGQSLTLIATANQGSEATYESGFVIDKFPISRPNLTFSTLTVSNMSPEDSSIYLCSVGIREGFEKLFFGSGTQLSVL.

V and J are TRBV19 and TRBJ1-4; unclear D gene. The germline V gene encodes CDR1 LNHDA and CDR2 SQIVND (reference sequence). Trimming stripped 4 bases from V and 6 bases from J, with 12 bases between. This CDR3 contains 14 residues. The CDR3 sequence is CASSSGGSHEKLFF. The CDR3 DNA follows: TGTGCCAGTAGTAGTGGTGGGTCCCATGAAAAACTGTTTTTT.

The sample holds one count of this clone. The V and J genes are TRBV24-1 and TRBJ2-1, with a weak D call TRBD2 (5 bases). Germline V gives CDR1 KGHDR, CDR2 SFDVKD. This CDR3 contains 14 residues. V gave up 0 bases and J gave up 5 bases, with 7 bases separating them. This chain's CDR3 is CATSDLGLHNEQFF. The CDR3 DNA is TGTGCCACCAGTGATTTGGGACTTCACAATGAGCAGTTCTTC.

V and J are TRBV11-2 and TRBJ2-3; D is unresolved. The CDR3 extends over 15 amino acids. Trimming pared 0 bases from V and 4 bases from J, leaving 11 bases between. CDR1 and CDR2 (germline): SGHAT, FQNNGV. The CDR3 loop reads CASSLEGKYSDTQYF. The CDR3 nucleotides are TGTGCCAGCAGCTTAGAAGGGAAATATTCAGATACGCAGTATTTT.

The chain couples TRBV4-2 to TRBJ2-7; 7 nucleotides align to TRBD2. V dropped 0 bases and J dropped 5; count of bases not matched to a gene: 4. Germline V gene sequence: CDR1 LGHNA, CDR2 YNFKEQ. The CDR3 is 14 amino acids. CDR3 sequence: CASSQEPSGDEQYF. The CDR3 DNA reads TGTGCCAGCAGCCAAGAGCCCAGCGGGGACGAGCAGTACTTC.

In nucleotides, the CDR3 is TGTGCCACCAGTGACCCCGCTAGGGGAGACCAGCCCCAGCATTTT. Translated: CATSDPARGDQPQHF. This rearrangement joins TRBV24-1 to TRBJ1-5; tentatively, D is TRBD1 (5 bases). Germline V CDR1 and CDR2: KGHDR, SFDVKD. This CDR3 region has 15 residues. Deletions cut 4 bases from V and 7 bases from J, with 16 bases between.

This rearrangement joins TRBV6-4 to TRBJ2-7; D call uncertain. V was cut by 0 bases and J by 7 bases, with 19 bases left in between. CDR3 length equals 16 residues. The germline CDR1 and CDR2 sequences are MRHNA and SNTAGT. The CDR3 nucleotides read TGTGCCAGCAGTGACTCCGCCACCGCGGAACTCCGAGAGCAGTACTTC. The encoded protein is CASSDSATAELREQYF.

This sequence joins TRBV5-6 and TRBJ2-5; D is perhaps TRBD2 (6 bases). Germline CDR1 SGHDT, CDR2 YYEEEE. Trimming pared 6 bases from V and 1 base from J, leaving 22 bases between. CDR3 length: 17 amino acids. The CDR3, as DNA: TGTGCCAGCATACCTAGGCGAGGGGCGGGGATCCAAGAGACCCAGTACTTC. It specifies CASIPRRGAGIQETQYF.

The chain couples TRBV28 to TRBJ2-7; D may be TRBD1 (5 bases). This CDR3 spans 13 amino acids. V was cut by 2 bases and J by 5 bases, with 10 bases left in between. The germline V gene has CDR1 MDHEN and CDR2 SYDVKM. The CDR3 loop is CASSLPRVHEQYF. The CDR3 DNA follows: TGTGCCAGCAGTTTACCCAGGGTCCACGAGCAGTACTTC.

The CDR3 DNA reads TGTGCCAGCAGCCCTTCCGGGGCGTACGAGCAGTACTTC. Its protein is CASSPSGAYEQYF. The rearrangement joins TRBV9 to TRBJ2-7; D tentatively fits TRBD1 or TRBD2 (5 bases each). CDR3 length equals 13 residues. V gave up 4 bases and J gave up 4 bases, with 12 bases separating them. The V gene's germline CDR1 is SGDLS and CDR2 YYNGEE.

The chain couples TRBV27 to TRBJ2-2; D not certain. V lost 7 bases and J 5 bases, leaving 26 bases between the germline ends. CDR1 MNHEY and CDR2 SMNVEV come from the germline V gene (reference sequence). The CDR3 sequence is 18 residues long. The CDR3 sequence: CASTPKSDAQIATGELFF. In nucleotides, the CDR3 is TGTGCCAGCACCCCTAAGTCAGACGCCCAGATCGCTACCGGGGAGCTGTTTTTT.

The chain has TRBV29-1 and TRBJ1-2; TRBD1 is a possible D gene (6 bases). The CDR3 consists of 13 residues. The V end lost 3 bases, the J end lost 5 bases, and 13 bases lay between the germline ends. Germline values: CDR1 SQVTM, CDR2 ANQGSEA. The CDR3 coding sequence is TGCAGCGTTGATAGGGGGGGACGATATGGCTACACCTTC. The encoded protein is CSVDRGGRYGYTF.

The chain has TRBV5-4 and TRBJ1-2, with 7 bases matching TRBD1. Germline CDR1 reads SGHNT; CDR2 reads YYREEE (reference sequence). This CDR3 comprises 13 residues. V shed 3 bases, J shed 2 bases, and the junction held 1 base outside the gene matches. The DNA of the CDR3 is TGTGCCAGCAGCTGGACAGGAAACTATGGCTACACCTTC. This sequence encodes CASSWTGNYGYTF.

V usage is TRBV19 and J usage is TRBJ1-1, with D perhaps TRBD1 (5 bases). The germline V gene encodes CDR1 LNHDA and CDR2 SQIVND (reference sequence). Trimming removed 0 bases from V and 3 bases from J, with 8 bases in between. The CDR3 extends over 14 amino acids. The CDR3 spells CASSIDLGDTEAFF. In DNA form, the CDR3 reads TGTGCCAGTAGTATAGATCTGGGGGACACTGAAGCTTTCTTT.

The rearrangement links TRBV5-6 to TRBJ2-1; TRBD2 aligns across 14 bases. The CDR3 is 15 residues long. V gave up 3 bases and J gave up 6 bases; unmatched junction bases: 2. Germline values: CDR1 SGHDT, CDR2 YYEEEE. The CDR3 reads CASSSGLAGANEQFF. DNA of the CDR3: TGTGCCAGCAGCTCGGGACTAGCGGGAGCCAATGAGCAGTTCTTC.

V and J are TRBV5-1 and TRBJ2-2; 12 positions agree with TRBD1. Per germline, CDR1 SGHRS and CDR2 YFSETQ. The CDR3 sequence is 16 residues long. With 3 bases clipped from V and 7 bases from J, the junction kept 7 bases outside the gene matches. Here the CDR3 reads CASSSGTGGSGGELFF. CDR3 nucleotide sequence: TGCGCCAGCAGCTCCGGGACAGGGGGCAGCGGCGGGGAGCTGTTTTTT. Filled out from reference TRBV5-1 and TRBJ2-2, the complete variable domain reads KAGVTQTPRYLIKTRGQQVTLSCSPISGHRSVSWYQQTPGQGLQFLFEYFSETQRNKGNFPGRFSGRQFSNSRSEMNVSTLELGDSALYLCASSSGTGGSGGELFFGEGSRLTVL.

The gene calls are TRBV14 and TRBJ2-7, with a tentative D call TRBD2 (5 bases). The germline CDR1 and CDR2 sequences are SGHDN and FVKESK. The CDR3 has 13 residues. Deletions cut 2 bases from V and 6 bases from J, with 11 bases between. The CDR3 nucleotides read TGTGCCAGCAGCCAAATGAGGGCCAGCGAGCAGTACTTC. Translation: CASSQMRASEQYF.

The genes are TRBV28 and TRBJ2-4; 8 nucleotides align to TRBD1. The germline CDR1 and CDR2 sequences are MDHEN and SYDVKM. This CDR3 has 15 amino acids. The junction had 9 bases not matched to a gene; V was cut back by 7 bases and J by 4 bases. This chain's CDR3 is CASTNWTGPKNIQYF. DNA of the CDR3: TGTGCCAGCACCAACTGGACAGGGCCAAAAAACATTCAGTACTTC.

The CDR3 protein is CASSVRGQTGNTIYF. The CDR3 bases are TGTGCCAGCAGCGTAAGGGGACAGACTGGAAACACCATATATTTT. The V and J genes are TRBV9 and TRBJ1-3, with 7 bases lining up with TRBD1. Germline V gene lookup returns CDR1 SGDLS and CDR2 YYNGEE. This CDR3 region has 15 residues. V was clipped by 1 base and J by 2 bases; unmatched bases: 3.

The chain uses TRBV7-8 and TRBJ1-2; a weak D match, TRBD1 (5 bases). Germline-derived CDR1 and CDR2 are SGHVS and FQNEAQ. This CDR3 is built from 13 residues. V was shortened by 5 bases and J by 2 bases, with 9 bases between the two germline ends. The CDR3 coding sequence is TGTGCCAGCAGCATGGACAAAAACTATGGCTACACCTTC. Protein sequence: CASSMDKNYGYTF.

The CDR3 is CASSPPGQPASSEQFF. The CDR3 region has the DNA TGTGCCAGCTCACCACCGGGACAGCCGGCCTCAAGTGAGCAGTTCTTC. The V gene is TRBV18, the J gene TRBJ2-1; TRBD1 agrees at 7 bases. Per the germline V gene, CDR1 is KGHSH and CDR2 is LQKENI. The CDR3 consists of 16 residues. V was pared by 0 bases and J by 9 bases, with 11 bases of the junction left unmatched.

In its sample, this clone was seen once. The chain is built from TRBV5-4 and TRBJ2-5; 12 positions agree with TRBD2. Per the germline V gene, CDR1 is SGHNT and CDR2 is YYREEE (reference sequence). The CDR3 length is 15 residues. V lost 2 bases, J lost 8 bases, and 7 bases stayed unmatched. The CDR3 reads CASSLRTSGTGTQYF. DNA of the CDR3: TGTGCCAGCAGCTTAAGGACTAGCGGGACAGGTACCCAGTACTTC.

The rearrangement joins TRBV3-1 (or the pseudogene TRBV3-2) to TRBJ1-1, with 8 bases fitting TRBD1. This CDR3 comprises 15 residues. Trimming removed 7 bases from V and 3 bases from J; junction bases left unmatched: 10. Germline loops: CDR1 LGHDT, CDR2 YNNKEL (reference sequence). CDR3 nucleotides: TGTGCCAGCACTACATCGGACAGGGATTACACTGAAGCTTTCTTT. Its protein is CASTTSDRDYTEAFF.